This T cell receptor beta chain was identified during a study of blood T cell repertoires in COVID-19. Study-level information: Samples taken during acute and convalescent COVID-19 were collected in the United States, Italy and Spain. The cDNA or gDNA used as material had been derived from T cells, B-cell-depleted T cells, or PBMCs.

In the study's own analysis: Researchers report that nucleated cell counts were estimated from reference gene primer amplification. Method: immunoSEQ multiplex PCR; TCRdb's copy keeps in-frame clones and lacks some. From that table come the V and J calls and clone size; the DNA was used to work out D and trimming. The data contain roughly 250,000 clones, 60% to 75% of them singletons. This clone was picked up a small number of times. Germline CDR1 and CDR2: SGHTA and FQGNSA. The CDR3 is 14 residues long. Trimming pared 3 bases from V and 2 bases from J, leaving 11 bases between. Material: peripheral blood. This rearrangement joins TRBV7-2 to TRBJ2-7; possible D gene TRBD2, 5 bases. This sequence was found in a woman older than 75 with acute or convalescent COVID-19. CDR3 region: CASSLTDGTYEQYF. The CDR3 nucleotides are TGTGCCAGCAGCTTGACGGACGGGACCTACGAGCAGTACTTC.